A single sample gave rise to the 6 T cell receptor beta chains below, sequenced in a study of post-analysis software for immune sequencing data. Overall study findings and caveats: A handful of TRBV segments occurring more often in patients than controls included TRBV5-6, TRBV5-1 and TRBV20-1.

No antigen has been identified for these receptors. The TCR beta cDNA libraries carried unique molecular identifiers. TCRdb reprocessed the PCR reads via MiXCR and lists one record per CDR3 protein. The sample includes about 540,000 distinct CDR3 sequences, approximately 34% of them seen just once. The material sequenced was blood. Receptors were obtained from a girl aged 2-17 years with multiple sclerosis.

This clonotype turned up a few times. This sequence joins TRBV20-1 and TRBJ2-3; perhaps TRBD2 as D (6 bases). Germline V gene sequence: CDR1 DFQATT, CDR2 SNEGSKA (reference sequence). V was clipped by 6 bases and J by 8 bases, with 9 bases between them. This CDR3 spans 10 amino acids. The CDR3 protein is CSAEAGTQYF. The CDR3 DNA reads as TGCAGTGCGGAAGCGGGTACGCAGTATTTT.

The CDR3 loop reads CSATGQGLRINGYTF. The CDR3 nucleotides read TGCAGTGCTACCGGACAGGGACTGCGTATAAATGGCTACACCTTC. The chain couples TRBV20-1 to TRBJ1-2, with 8 bases fitting TRBD1. V gave up 4 bases and J gave up 6 bases; unmatched junction bases: 13. Per germline, CDR1 DFQATT and CDR2 SNEGSKA (reference sequence). This CDR3 is 15 amino acids long.

This clonotype was seen a single time. This chain connects TRBV20-1 to TRBJ2-7; perhaps D is TRBD1 or TRBD2 (5 bases each). The V gene's germline CDR1 is DFQATT and CDR2 SNEGSKA (reference sequence). V was clipped by 8 bases and J by 0 bases, with 14 bases between them. CDR3 length: 13 residues. CDR3 sequence (DNA): TGCAGTTGGGCAGGGACCCACTCCTACGAGCAGTACTTC. It specifies CSWAGTHSYEQYF.

A few counts support this clonotype. The chain has TRBV3-1 and TRBJ2-3; D possibly corresponds to TRBD2 (6 bases). V dropped 4 bases and J dropped 6 bases, with 14 bases sitting between them. The length of the CDR3 is 14 residues. The germline V gene has CDR1 LGHDT and CDR2 YNNKEL (reference sequence). CDR3 DNA sequence: TGTGCCAGCAGCCGCGGGGCCCCGGAGGATACGCAGTATTTT. It encodes CASSRGAPEDTQYF.

The chain couples TRBV4-1 to TRBJ1-5; no definite D call. The V end was cut by 1 base, the J end by 3 bases, with 7 bases between. The CDR3 extends over 14 amino acids. From germline, CDR1 is MGHRA and CDR2 YSYEKL. The CDR3, as DNA: TGCGCCAGCAGCCAAGTACTGTTCAATCAGCCCCAGCATTTT. This encodes CASSQVLFNQPQHF.

With regard to this clonotype: With a much larger clone just one base away, this may be a read error. V and J are TRBV29-1 and TRBJ2-5, with D unresolved. The germline V and J ends were trimmed by 6 bases and 11 bases, with 19 bases remaining between them. Germline CDR1 reads SQVTM; CDR2 reads ANQGSEA. The CDR3 consists of 12 residues. Here the CDR3 DNA reads TGCAGCGTCCGGACCAGCGTCAATGAGCAGTACTTC. This gives the protein CSVRTSVNEQYF. Full variable domain (missing parts from reference TRBV29-1 and TRBJ2-5): SAVISQKPSRDICQRGTSLTIQCQVDSQVTMMFWYRQQPGQSLTLIATANQGSEATYESGFVIDKFPISRPNLTFSTLTVSNMSPEDSSIYLCSVRTSVNEQYFGPGTRLLVL.